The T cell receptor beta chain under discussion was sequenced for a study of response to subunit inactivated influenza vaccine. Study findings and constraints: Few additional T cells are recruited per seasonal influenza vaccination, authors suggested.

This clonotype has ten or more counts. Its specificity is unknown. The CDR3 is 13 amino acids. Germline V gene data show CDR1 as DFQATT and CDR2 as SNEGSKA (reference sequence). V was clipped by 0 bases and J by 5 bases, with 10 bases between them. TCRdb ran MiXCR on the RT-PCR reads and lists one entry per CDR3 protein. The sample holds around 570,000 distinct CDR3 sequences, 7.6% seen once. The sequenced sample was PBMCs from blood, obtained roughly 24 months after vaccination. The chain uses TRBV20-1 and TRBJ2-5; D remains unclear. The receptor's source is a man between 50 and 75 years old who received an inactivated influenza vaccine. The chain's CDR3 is CSARDPLRETQYF. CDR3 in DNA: TGCAGTGCTAGAGACCCTCTCCGGGAGACCCAGTACTTC.